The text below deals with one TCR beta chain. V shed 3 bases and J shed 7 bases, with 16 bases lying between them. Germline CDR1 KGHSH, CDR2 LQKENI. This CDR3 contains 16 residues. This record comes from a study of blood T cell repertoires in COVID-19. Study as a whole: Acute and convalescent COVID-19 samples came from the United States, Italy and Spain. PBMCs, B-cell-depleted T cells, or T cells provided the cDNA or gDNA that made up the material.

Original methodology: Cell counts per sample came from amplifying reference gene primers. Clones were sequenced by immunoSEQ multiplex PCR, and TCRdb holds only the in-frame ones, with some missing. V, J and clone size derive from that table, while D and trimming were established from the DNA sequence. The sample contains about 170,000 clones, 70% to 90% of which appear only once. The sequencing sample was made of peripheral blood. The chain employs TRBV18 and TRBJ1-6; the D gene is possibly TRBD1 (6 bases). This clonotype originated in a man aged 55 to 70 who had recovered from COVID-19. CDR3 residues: CASSPYSQGNNSPLHF. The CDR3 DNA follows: TGTGCCAGCTCACCCTACTCACAGGGTAACAATTCACCCCTCCACTTT.